The 13 T cell receptor beta chains below were found in one sample sequenced in a study of CDR3 diversity in severe acne. One entry per CDR3 protein, called by TCRdb with MiXCR from the PCR reads. The profile shows about 76,000 distinct CDR3 sequences, around 49% of them singletons. Sequencing used blood. The receptors originated from a male donor in good health, without acne.

This clonotype came up many times. The chain carries TRBV5-1 and TRBJ2-7, with D perhaps matching TRBD1 (5 bases). The CDR3 extends over 16 amino acids. Germline V lookup: CDR1 SGHRS, CDR2 YFSETQ. V lost 2 bases to trimming and J lost 3 bases, with 18 bases between them. As DNA, the CDR3 is TGCGCCAGCAGCTTATCACAGGTCACTTCATACTACGAGCAGTACTTC. Protein product: CASSLSQVTSYYEQYF.

The sample holds many counts of this clonotype. The chain uses TRBV28 and TRBJ1-4; maybe TRBD1 (6 bases). Germline CDR1 MDHEN, CDR2 SYDVKM. Trimming pared 1 base from V and 7 bases from J, leaving 19 bases between. The CDR3 has 17 residues. CDR3 amino acids: CASSLLEFGGAGEKLFF. In DNA form, the CDR3 reads TGTGCCAGCAGTTTATTAGAGTTCGGGGGCGCGGGTGAAAAACTGTTTTTT.

This clonotype was recorded at least ten times. This sequence joins TRBV20-1 and TRBJ1-1; D gene ambiguous. Germline assignment: CDR1 DFQATT and CDR2 SNEGSKA (reference sequence). This CDR3 region has 13 residues. The V end lost 1 base, the J end lost 3 bases, and 9 bases lay between the germline ends. The DNA for the CDR3 is TGCAGTGCTAGAGTCTCGGGTTACACTGAAGCTTTCTTT. It encodes CSARVSGYTEAFF.

This clonotype was counted ten times or more. The rearrangement uses TRBV5-6 and TRBJ2-3; the match to TRBD1 covers 7 bases. This CDR3 region has 17 residues. J lost 5 bases, V lost 0 bases, and 12 bases had no gene match. In germline, CDR1 is SGHDT, CDR2 YYEEEE. This CDR3 is CASSLETGQPEGDTQYF. The CDR3 DNA follows: TGTGCCAGCAGCTTGGAAACGGGACAGCCCGAGGGAGATACGCAGTATTTT.

This clonotype occurred many times. The genes are TRBV7-9 and TRBJ1-3; no firm D call. CDR1 and CDR2 (germline): SEHNR, FQNEAQ (reference sequence). The CDR3 extends over 12 amino acids. Trimming shortened V by 1 base and J by 4 bases, and 2 bases separated the two germline ends. In DNA, the CDR3 is TGTGCCAGCAGCTTAGAGGGAAACACCATATATTTT. Protein: CASSLEGNTIYF. The variable domain in full, with the rest retrieved from reference TRBV7-9 and TRBJ1-3, is DTGVSQNPRHKITKRGQNVTFRCDPISEHNRLYWYRQTLGQGPEFLTYFQNEAQLEKSRLLSDRFSAERPKGSFSTLEIQRTEQGDSAMYLCASSLEGNTIYFGEGSWLTVV.

The rearrangement joins TRBV7-3 to TRBJ2-2; tentatively, D is TRBD1 or TRBD2 (6 bases each). The CDR3 loop spans 15 amino acids. Looked up from germline, CDR1 is SGHTA and CDR2 is FQGTGA. V dropped 5 bases and J dropped 4 bases, with 14 bases sitting between them. The CDR3, as DNA: TGTGCCAGCAGCCGAGAGGGGGGCGGCACCGGGGAGCTGTTTTTT. Translation gives CASSREGGGTGELFF. The whole variable domain, remainder taken from reference TRBV7-3 and TRBJ2-2, is GAGVSQTPSNKVTEKGKYVELRCDPISGHTALYWYRQSLGQGPEFLIYFQGTGAADDSGLPNDRFFAVRPEGSVSTLKIQRTERGDSAVYLCASSREGGGTGELFFGEGSRLTVL.

Notes on this clonotype: Sequence at one end of the junction differs from germline and may be a read error. This sequence joins TRBV24-1 and TRBJ1-2; 8 nucleotides match TRBD1. Germline V gene sequence: CDR1 KGHDR, CDR2 SFDVKD. There are 14 residues in the CDR3. The CDR3 coding sequence is TGTTCCACCCGTACAGGGGGAGCTAACTATGGCTACACCTTC. Encoded protein: CSTRTGGANYGYTF.

The chain uses TRBV20-1 and TRBJ2-7; D perhaps matches TRBD1 (6 bases). Looked up from germline, CDR1 is DFQATT and CDR2 is SNEGSKA (reference sequence). CDR3 length: 15 amino acids. Trimming left V 5 bases short and J 0 bases short, with 17 bases between. The CDR3 nucleotides read TGCAGTGCTGTTGACAGGATGGGGCACTCCTACGAGCAGTACTTC. It codes for CSAVDRMGHSYEQYF.

This chain uses TRBV2 with TRBJ2-1, with D perhaps matching TRBD2 (6 bases). V was pared by 4 bases and J by 0 bases, with 10 bases between. The CDR3 extends over 15 amino acids. In germline, CDR1 is SNHLY, CDR2 FYNNEI. The CDR3 DNA reads as TGTGCCAGCAGTGGCGACGGGAGCTCCTACAATGAGCAGTTCTTC. This translates into CASSGDGSSYNEQFF.

The chain joins TRBV9 to TRBJ2-2; 12 bases map to TRBD2. Germline V gene data show CDR1 as SGDLS and CDR2 as YYNGEE. V was clipped by 3 bases and J by 7 bases; unmatched bases: 7. The CDR3 is 16 residues long. DNA for the CDR3: TGTGCCAGCAGCGCCACTAGCGGGAGGATGGACGGGGAGCTGTTTTTT. Translated: CASSATSGRMDGELFF.

This chain connects TRBV6-1 to TRBJ2-7; 11 nucleotides align to TRBD2. The V segment lost 2 bases and the J segment 5 bases; nucleotides outside the gene matches: 5. CDR3 length: 15 amino acids. From germline, CDR1 is MNHNS and CDR2 SASEGT. This chain's CDR3 is CASSESTSGSDEQYF. In DNA, the CDR3 is TGTGCCAGCAGTGAAAGTACTAGCGGGAGTGACGAGCAGTACTTC.

This clonotype was detected many times. J is TRBJ1-5 and V is TRBV27; D gene ambiguous. Between the trimmed V and J ends, which lost 2 bases and 4 bases, there was a span of 6 bases. The CDR3 spans 13 residues. Germline CDR1 MNHEY, CDR2 SMNVEV (reference sequence). The CDR3 here is CASSLQANQPQHF. The CDR3 DNA is TGTGCCAGCAGTTTACAAGCAAATCAGCCCCAGCATTTT.

This clonotype was picked up a small number of times. This chain joins TRBV2 and TRBJ1-2; 9 nucleotides line up with TRBD1. Germline V gives CDR1 SNHLY, CDR2 FYNNEI. This CDR3 is 14 amino acids long. V was clipped by 5 bases and J by 6 bases; unmatched bases: 7. The CDR3 DNA sequence: TGTGCCAGCAGTATCATGGGACAGGGCGATGGCTACACCTTC. This sequence encodes CASSIMGQGDGYTF.